The table lists the clone carrying this T cell receptor beta chain with a few counts. What it binds is unknown. Using RNA transcripts as the source, TCR beta CDR3 regions were amplified. The TCR CDR3 first-round RT-PCR relied on the HTBI primer set. MiXCR was run by TCRdb on the multiplex PCR reads, yielding one entry per CDR3 protein. The repertoire has a few hundred thousand distinct CDR3 sequences, roughly 14% of them found once; the top ten carry roughly 7.3%. V lost 5 bases, J lost 6 bases, and 6 bases stayed unmatched. This CDR3 is 13 amino acids long. The germline V gene encodes CDR1 ENHRY and CDR2 SYGVKD. The data were obtained in a study of T cells in Graves' hyperthyroidism and ophthalmopathy. Study as a whole: Peripheral blood was acquired at first diagnosis, ahead of any therapy whatsoever. Study results and caveats: Ophthalmopathy cases were set apart from stable hyperthyroidism by a 13 V-J model. Blood also contained most expanded thyroid clonotypes above 0.001.

Sequencing was carried out using blood. The clonotype originates from a woman aged 30 to 39 with Graves' hyperthyroidism. This chain connects TRBV10-3 to TRBJ2-7; TRBD2 matches at 8 bases. In DNA form, the CDR3 reads TGTGCCATCAGTTCGGGACTAGACGGCGAGCAGTACTTC. As protein: CAISSGLDGEQYF.